The 19 T cell receptor beta chains reported below all come from one sample, sequenced in a study of T cell responses to AZD1222 COVID-19 vaccine. TCRdb's table, derived via immunoSEQ multiplex PCR, lists solely in-frame clones and lacks some. This sample has approximately 150,000 clones, with about 90% found just once. Material: peripheral blood, obtained 28 days after the second AZD1222 dose. Receptors were obtained from an adult who received the AZD1222 COVID-19 vaccine.

The rearrangement links TRBV5-6 to TRBJ2-7, with D possibly matching TRBD1 (6 bases). The CDR3 consists of 12 residues. The germline gives CDR1 SGHDT, CDR2 YYEEEE. V dropped 5 bases and J dropped 2 bases, with 8 bases sitting between them. CDR3 residues: CASRQGPYEQYF. CDR3 coding DNA: TGTGCCAGCAGACAGGGACCCTACGAGCAGTACTTC.

This chain links TRBV5-4 with TRBJ1-2, with D unresolved. Germline V gene lookup returns CDR1 SGHNT and CDR2 YYREEE (reference sequence). The CDR3 runs 15 residues. V was cut by 0 bases and J by 1 base, with 10 bases left in between. CDR3 region: CASSLGRSYNYGYTF. CDR3 bases: TGTGCCAGCAGCTTGGGACGGTCGTATAACTATGGCTACACCTTC.

The chain recombines TRBV5-1 with TRBJ1-2; weak D call: TRBD1 (6 bases). CDR1 and CDR2 (germline): SGHRS, YFSETQ. V gave up 5 bases and J gave up 4 bases, with 15 bases separating them. This CDR3 region has 14 residues. DNA for the CDR3: TGCGCCAGCAGGACGACAGGTTCGGCCTATGGCTACACCTTC. Protein product: CASRTTGSAYGYTF.

This chain links TRBV2 with TRBJ2-3; 7 positions agree with TRBD2. The trim removed 11 bases at V and 2 bases at J, leaving 4 bases unmatched. CDR1 and CDR2 from the germline V gene are SNHLY and FYNNEI. This CDR3 has 12 residues. As DNA, the CDR3 is TGTGCCGCAAGCGGGGACACAGATACGCAGTATTTT. It translates to CAASGDTDTQYF.

This clone was counted a single time. The chain is built from TRBV6-5 and TRBJ2-7, with TRBD2 as a possible D gene (5 bases). CDR3 length: 15 residues. Between the trimmed V and J ends, which lost 6 bases and 6 bases, there was a span of 21 bases. The germline gives CDR1 MNHEY, CDR2 SVGAGI. The CDR3, as DNA: TGTGCCAGCAGGAACCGGGAACTAACTACGGGCGAGCAGTACTTC. Its translation is CASRNRELTTGEQYF.

This clone was seen only once. V usage is TRBV27 and J usage is TRBJ2-5, with 10 bases aligning to TRBD2. The CDR3 covers 14 residues. CDR1 and CDR2 from the germline V gene are MNHEY and SMNVEV (reference sequence). J gave up 5 bases and V 5 bases, and 5 bases lay outside the gene matches. CDR3 residues: CASSPLSGGETQYF. The CDR3 DNA follows: TGTGCCAGCAGTCCCCTTAGCGGGGGGGAGACCCAGTACTTC.

The chain combines TRBV7-2 with TRBJ2-5; TRBD2 aligns across 9 bases. The ends lost 5 bases at V and 4 bases at J; junction bases unmatched: 11. This CDR3 has 16 amino acids. Germline CDR1 is SGHTA and CDR2 is FQGNSA. As DNA, the CDR3 is TGTGCCAGCAGCCGGGGGGGTGGTAGCGGGAGAGAGACCCAGTACTTC. This encodes CASSRGGGSGRETQYF.

J is TRBJ2-3 and V is TRBV5-1; D is possibly TRBD1 (5 bases). CDR1 and CDR2 from the germline V gene are SGHRS and YFSETQ. V lost 3 bases and J 0 bases, leaving 11 bases between the germline ends. The CDR3 loop spans 15 amino acids. CDR3 sequence (DNA): TGCGCCAGCAGCTCCCAGGGAAGTAGCACAGATACGCAGTATTTT. Translation: CASSSQGSSTDTQYF. Full variable domain (rest looked up from reference TRBV5-1 and TRBJ2-3): KAGVTQTPRYLIKTRGQQVTLSCSPISGHRSVSWYQQTPGQGLQFLFEYFSETQRNKGNFPGRFSGRQFSNSRSEMNVSTLELGDSALYLCASSSQGSSTDTQYFGPGTRLTVL.

This chain connects TRBV28 to TRBJ2-6; TRBD1 agrees at 7 bases. The germline gives CDR1 MDHEN, CDR2 SYDVKM. V shed 5 bases and J 3 bases; nucleotides not matched to a gene: 7. The CDR3 runs to 16 residues. For the CDR3, the DNA is TGTGCCAGCAGTCTTAGACAGGGCGGTGGGGCCAACGTCCTGACTTTC. This sequence encodes CASSLRQGGGANVLTF.

Details on this clone: A much larger clone lies one base from this, so it may be a read error. CDR3 coding DNA: TGTGCCAGCAGCTTGATGGACAACTCCTACGAGCAGTACTTC. As protein: CASSLMDNSYEQYF. V gene TRBV5-4 combines with J gene TRBJ2-7; possible D gene TRBD1, 5 bases. This CDR3 comprises 14 residues. The germline V and J ends were trimmed by 1 base and 0 bases, with 8 bases remaining between them. Germline loops: CDR1 SGHNT, CDR2 YYREEE (reference sequence).

The chain joins TRBV5-5 to TRBJ2-7; D is unresolved. CDR3 size: 15 residues. Germline V gene data show CDR1 as SGHKS and CDR2 as YYEKEE (reference sequence). V lost 0 bases to trimming and J lost 1 base, with 11 bases between them. CDR3 sequence reads: CASSLVAGASYEQYF. DNA of the CDR3: TGTGCCAGCAGCTTGGTGGCAGGCGCATCCTACGAGCAGTACTTC. The variable domain in full, with the rest retrieved from reference TRBV5-5 and TRBJ2-7, is DAGVTQSPTHLIKTRGQQVTLRCSPISGHKSVSWYQQVLGQGPQFIFQYYEKEERGRGNFPDRFSARQFPNYSSELNVNALLLGDSALYLCASSLVAGASYEQYFGPGTRLTVT.

The J gene is TRBJ2-2, the V gene TRBV11-3; D gene ambiguous. Germline CDR1 SGHNT, CDR2 YENEEA. The germline V and J ends were trimmed by 0 bases and 2 bases, with 4 bases remaining between them. The CDR3 loop spans 14 amino acids. The CDR3 DNA is TGTGCCAGCAGCTTAGATGGAAACACCGGGGAGCTGTTTTTT. Protein product: CASSLDGNTGELFF.

The CDR3 bases are TGTGCTAGTGGTCAACATAAATATGGCTACACCTTC. Translation gives CASGQHKYGYTF. The rearrangement uses TRBV12-5 and TRBJ1-2; no firm D call. Trimming removed 5 bases from V and 5 bases from J, with 9 bases in between. The germline V gene encodes CDR1 LGHNT and CDR2 FRNRAP. This CDR3 has 12 residues.

This CDR3 is CASSEPTGARNSPLHF. The CDR3 DNA reads TGTGCCAGCAGTGAACCGACAGGGGCAAGGAATTCACCCCTCCACTTT. V usage is TRBV6-1 and J usage is TRBJ1-6; 8 bases match TRBD1. After removal of 2 bases from V and 7 bases from J, the junction contained 7 bases not matched to a gene. CDR3 length: 16 residues. Germline lookup yields CDR1 MNHNS and CDR2 SASEGT.

V is TRBV18 and J is TRBJ1-2; no reliable D call. Germline-derived CDR1 and CDR2 are KGHSH and LQKENI. V was shortened by 1 base and J by 6 bases, with 15 bases between the two germline ends. CDR3 length: 15 residues. CDR3 sequence reads: CASSPLAGGRNGYTF. The DNA of the CDR3 is TGTGCCAGCTCACCACTCGCCGGCGGGAGGAATGGCTACACCTTC. The full variable domain, with the rest looked up from reference TRBV18 and TRBJ1-2, is NAGVMQNPRHLVRRRGQEARLRCSPMKGHSHVYWYRQLPEEGLKFMVYLQKENIIDESGMPKERFSAEFPKEGPSILRIQQVVRGDSAAYFCASSPLAGGRNGYTFGSGTRLTVV.

This clone was counted once. The CDR3 DNA follows: TGTGCCTCCCCAAAGGGGGGGGGCACTGAAGCTTTCTTT. Its protein is CASPKGGGTEAFF. The rearrangement links TRBV28 to TRBJ1-1; D perhaps matches TRBD1 (6 bases). The ends were cut back, 11 bases at V and 4 bases at J, with 17 bases in the middle. Germline CDR1 reads MDHEN; CDR2 reads SYDVKM. CDR3 length: 13 amino acids. Together with reference TRBV28 and TRBJ1-1, the CDR3 gives the full variable domain: DVKVTQSSRYLVKRTGEKVFLECVQDMDHENMFWYRQDPGLGLRLIYFSYDVKMKEKGDIPEGYSVSREKKERFSLILESASTNQTSMYLCASPKGGGTEAFFGQGTRLTVV.

The chain uses TRBV5-1 and TRBJ1-1, with 8 nucleotides matching TRBD1. The CDR3 has 15 amino acids. Looked up from germline, CDR1 is SGHRS and CDR2 is YFSETQ. J gave up 10 bases and V 0 bases, and 11 bases lay outside the gene matches. CDR3 bases: TGCGCCAGCAGCTTGGCTCTCCAGGGGGCAAGGGGAGCTTTCTTT. Translated, it gives CASSLALQGARGAFF. The full variable domain, completed using reference TRBV5-1 and TRBJ1-1, is KAGVTQTPRYLIKTRGQQVTLSCSPISGHRSVSWYQQTPGQGLQFLFEYFSETQRNKGNFPGRFSGRQFSNSRSEMNVSTLELGDSALYLCASSLALQGARGAFFGQGTRLTVV.

The V call is TRBV28, the J call TRBJ2-7, with TRBD2 matching over 7 bases. The CDR3 runs 15 residues. The germline CDR1 and CDR2 sequences are MDHEN and SYDVKM. J was trimmed by 2 bases and V by 4 bases; bases with no gene match: 8. The CDR3 is CASSSSGLGAYEQYF. In nucleotides, the CDR3 is TGTGCCAGCAGTTCTTCCGGACTAGGGGCCTACGAGCAGTACTTC. The variable domain in full, with the rest retrieved from reference TRBV28 and TRBJ2-7, is DVKVTQSSRYLVKRTGEKVFLECVQDMDHENMFWYRQDPGLGLRLIYFSYDVKMKEKGDIPEGYSVSREKKERFSLILESASTNQTSMYLCASSSSGLGAYEQYFGPGTRLTVT.

About this clone itself: Other DNA sequences of this sample code for an identical CDR3. This sequence joins TRBV3-1 (or the pseudogene TRBV3-2) and TRBJ2-7; D unresolved. The germline gives CDR1 LGHDT, CDR2 YNNKEL (reference sequence). The CDR3 runs to 12 residues. V gave up 0 bases and J gave up 4 bases, with 4 bases separating them. This CDR3 reads CASSQDRYEQYF. CDR3 nucleotide sequence: TGTGCCAGCAGCCAAGATAGGTACGAGCAGTACTTC.